This paragraph reports one T cell receptor (beta chain). Trimming shortened V by 2 bases and J by 4 bases, and 8 bases separated the two germline ends. Germline CDR1 and CDR2: SEHNR and FQNEAQ (reference sequence). The length of the CDR3 is 13 residues. This sample is part of a study of blood T cell repertoires in COVID-19. Study information: Material from acute and convalescent COVID-19 was sourced from the United States, Italy and Spain. T cells, B-cell-depleted T cells, or PBMCs supplied cDNA or gDNA.

In the source study's methods: Amplification of reference gene primers was used by the study to estimate nucleated cell counts. Produced via immunoSEQ multiplex PCR; TCRdb's table is partial and in-frame only. For V, J and clone size, that table is used; D and trimming come from the DNA. The data contain about 190,000 clones, over 75% of them seen just once; the ten biggest clones take up 6.2%. Material: peripheral blood. The rearrangement joins TRBV7-9 to TRBJ1-1; D perhaps matches TRBD1 (6 bases). The clonotype was recovered from a woman aged 40 to 50 who had recovered from COVID-19. This CDR3 reads CASSLTQGTEAFF. CDR3 in DNA: TGTGCCAGCAGCTTAACACAGGGCACTGAAGCTTTCTTT.